Detailed here is one T cell receptor beta chain. The antigen is undetermined. Trimming pared 7 bases from V and 4 bases from J, leaving 23 bases between. This CDR3 region has 16 residues. Germline V gene sequence: CDR1 SQVTM, CDR2 ANQGSEA. 60 Vbeta and 13 Jbeta primers were used in PCR. Assay: immunoSEQ multiplex PCR; the TCRdb copy retains only in-frame clones and omits some. The sample lists 140,000 or so clones, around 80% occurring once. The data stem from a study of cytomegalovirus exposure and HLA in healthy donors. Study-level findings and limits: A further, later analysis showed that HLA-associated TCR beta chains (compared with equally common others) were more clonally expanded. In a later analysis, a genetic analysis reported fewer productive-TCR N-insertions in an Asian-associated ancestry cluster than the cohort average.

The TCR originated in a female donor in good health and CMV-seronegative. The chain couples TRBV29-1 to TRBJ2-1; TRBD1 is a possible D gene (5 bases). Material for sequencing was PBMCs. The CDR3 spells CSADGSPGKRYNEQFF. The CDR3 coding sequence is TGCAGCGCTGATGGGTCCCCAGGGAAACGTTACAATGAGCAGTTCTTC.